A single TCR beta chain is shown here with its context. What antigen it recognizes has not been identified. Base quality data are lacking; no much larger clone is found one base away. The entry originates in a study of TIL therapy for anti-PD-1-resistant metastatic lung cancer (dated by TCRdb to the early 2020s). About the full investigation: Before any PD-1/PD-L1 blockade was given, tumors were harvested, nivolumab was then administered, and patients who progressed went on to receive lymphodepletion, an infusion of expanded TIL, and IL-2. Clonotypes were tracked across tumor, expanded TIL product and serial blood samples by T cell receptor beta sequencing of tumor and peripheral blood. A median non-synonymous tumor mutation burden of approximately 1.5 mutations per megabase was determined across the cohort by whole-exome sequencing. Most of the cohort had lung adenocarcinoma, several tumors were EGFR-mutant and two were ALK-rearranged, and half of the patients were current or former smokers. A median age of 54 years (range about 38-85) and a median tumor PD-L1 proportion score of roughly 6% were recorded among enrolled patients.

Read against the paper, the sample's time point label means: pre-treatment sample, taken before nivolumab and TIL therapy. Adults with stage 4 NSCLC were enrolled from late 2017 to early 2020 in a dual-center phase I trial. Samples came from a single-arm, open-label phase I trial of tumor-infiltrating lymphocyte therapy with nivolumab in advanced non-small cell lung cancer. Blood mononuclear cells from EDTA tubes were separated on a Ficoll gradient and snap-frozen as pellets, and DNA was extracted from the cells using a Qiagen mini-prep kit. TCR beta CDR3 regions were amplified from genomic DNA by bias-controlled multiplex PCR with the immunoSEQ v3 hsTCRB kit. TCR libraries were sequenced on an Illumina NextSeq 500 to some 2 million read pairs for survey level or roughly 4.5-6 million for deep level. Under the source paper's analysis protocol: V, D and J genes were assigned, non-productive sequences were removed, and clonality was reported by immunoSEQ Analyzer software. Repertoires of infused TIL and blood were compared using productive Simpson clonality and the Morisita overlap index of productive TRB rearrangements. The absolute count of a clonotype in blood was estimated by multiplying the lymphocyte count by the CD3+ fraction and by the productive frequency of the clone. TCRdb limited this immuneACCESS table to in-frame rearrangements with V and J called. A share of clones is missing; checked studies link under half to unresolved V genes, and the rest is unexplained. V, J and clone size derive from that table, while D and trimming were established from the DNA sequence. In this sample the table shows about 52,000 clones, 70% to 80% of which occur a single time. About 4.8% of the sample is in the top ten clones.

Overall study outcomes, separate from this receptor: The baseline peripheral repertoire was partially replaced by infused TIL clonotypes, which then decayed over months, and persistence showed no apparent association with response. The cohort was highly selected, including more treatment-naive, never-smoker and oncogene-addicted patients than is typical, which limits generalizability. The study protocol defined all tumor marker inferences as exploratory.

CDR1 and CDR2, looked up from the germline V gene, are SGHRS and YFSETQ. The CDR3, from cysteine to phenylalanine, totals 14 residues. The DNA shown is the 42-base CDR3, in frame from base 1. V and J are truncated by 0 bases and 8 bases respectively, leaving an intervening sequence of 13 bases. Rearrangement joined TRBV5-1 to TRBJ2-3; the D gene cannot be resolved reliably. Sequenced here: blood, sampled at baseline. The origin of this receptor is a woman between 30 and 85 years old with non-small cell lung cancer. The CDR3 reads CASSLAGSPITQYF. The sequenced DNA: TGCGCCAGCAGCTTGGCTGGCAGCCCTATTACGCAGTATTTT. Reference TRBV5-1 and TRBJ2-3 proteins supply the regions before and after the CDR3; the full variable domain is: KAGVTQTPRYLIKTRGQQVTLSCSPISGHRSVSWYQQTPGQGLQFLFEYFSETQRNKGNFPGRFSGRQFSNSRSEMNVSTLELGDSALYLCASSLAGSPITQYFGPGTRLTVL.